This TCR beta chain derives from a study of prognosis after radiotherapy for stage I lung cancer. With regard to this clonotype: It may be a read error: a sequence one base away is much more abundant.

The study amplified the TCR beta CDR3 region from genomic DNA. This amplification was carried out by two rounds of multiplex PCR. For every TRBV and TRBJ gene, a specific primer was used in first-round PCR. TCRdb passed the multiplex PCR reads through MiXCR, listing each CDR3 protein once. The table lists approximately 30,000 distinct CDR3 sequences, around 30% of them singletons, with roughly a third in the top ten. This specimen was PBMCs, taken before or after stereotactic body radiation therapy (not recorded which). The TCR was taken from a donor aged 50 or older with non-small cell lung cancer.

CDR3 sequence: CASSPAGTTNYGYTF. DNA of the CDR3: TGTGCCAGCAGCCCGGCGGGAACGACTAACTATGGCTACACCTTC. This chain links TRBV5-5 with TRBJ1-2; no reliable D call. Trimming took off 4 bases at V and 0 bases at J, with 13 bases between the two ends. This CDR3 contains 15 residues. From germline, CDR1 is SGHKS and CDR2 YYEKEE (reference sequence).